What follows describes a single T cell receptor beta chain. In this sample, this clonotype turned up a few times. Its antigen is currently not known. Base qualities are missing; no much larger clone stands one base away. Systemically healthy Caucasian individuals from Russia, some 40 in total and aged roughly 6 to 100 years, were included as donors. Each donor gave around 9 milliliters of peripheral blood, collected into EDTA-treated Vacutainer tubes. PBMCs were isolated by Ficoll-Paque density-gradient centrifugation, with at least 6 million obtained per sample. Trizol reagent was used to extract total RNA from the PBMCs, yielding at least 5 micrograms per sample. Naive CD45RAhigh/CD27high T cell percentages were measured by flow cytometry on a PBMC aliquot from every donor. Library prep was done by 5' RACE. The sample was run on an Illumina HiSeq 2500. A second 7 to 11 cycle PCR used a sample-barcoded 5' primer and a J-beta primer mix. A template-switch 5' adaptor carrying 12 random nucleotides introduced a unique molecular identifier onto each TCR beta cDNA molecule. Each sample yielded at least 2.5 million CDR3-containing paired-end reads. All of the RNA was converted into first-strand cDNA using the Mint cDNA synthesis kit, with a TRBC-specific oligonucleotide serving as the primer. After uracil-DNA glycosylase treatment, a first 18-cycle PCR used universal primers M1SS and BC2_uni_R on all cDNA. The source study handled its data this way. For normalization, 1 million high-quality reads were randomly selected from each sample, with every read carrying a distinct molecular identifier. Instead of being binned into consensus sequences, reads with shared molecular identifiers were discarded. MiTCR, set to a Q25 quality threshold and the strictest error-elimination algorithm, was used for CDR3 identification, clonotype clustering and error correction. Lower-bound total TCR beta diversity was estimated with a nonparametric unseen species model using Euler transformation. Clones were called with MiXCR by TCRdb after fastp trimmed the public reads at Q25, and only in-frame beta chains were retained. Rows with one shared CDR3 protein collapse into an entry with the most common genes and DNA. The V and J calls shown here were made by TCRdb, not taken from the authors' results. Recorded for this sample are 550,000 to 700,000 distinct CDR3 sequences; about 25% of them occurred a single time. The top ten clones comprise about 18% of the sample.

The data were taken from a study of blood T cells in healthy people across ages (dated by TCRdb to between 2015 and 2016). Background on the whole study: In model experiments, template switching captured roughly one uniquely barcoded TCR beta cDNA molecule for every two T cells. Donors were grouped into four age groups: young (average about 15 years), middle-aged (39), aged (roughly 67) and long-lived (approximately 78). To avoid experimental bias, donors of different ages were randomly spread across the sequencing lanes. Using deep sequencing normalized with unique cDNA molecular identifiers, the study measured how TCR beta repertoire diversity changes with age. For two donors (one aged 18 to 30 and one aged 80 or older), the study analyzed two additional independent replicas of 1 million unique cDNA reads from the same blood draw.

The paper as a whole reports these results and caveats: Because donor CMV infection status was unknown, age-related changes in expanded clonotypes were potentially confounded. As age increased, observed TCR beta diversity per million T cells dropped in a roughly linear way, and a significant reduction was already evident by age 40. Bulk unsorted PBMC profiling prevented conclusive comparison of naive and antigen-experienced compartments. Estimates of total diversity based on one million sequenced T cells were considered lower bounds and underestimates. Compared with the aged group, the long-lived group had more naive CD4+ T cells, fewer expanded clones and increased TCR diversity, suggesting age selection. A strong correlation was found between observed TCR beta diversity and the percentage of naive T cells measured by flow cytometry.

The sample taken for sequencing was blood. This receptor was taken from a woman aged 70-85 years in good health.

The sequenced DNA: TGTGCCAGCAGTTTTGAGGGAGCCTATGGCTACACCTTC. This sequence encodes CASSFEGAYGYTF. Recombination linked TRBV12-3 or TRBV12-4 to TRBJ1-2, with the D segment identity uncertain. Trimming costs V 3 bases and J 4 bases, and their ends lie 9 bases apart. From the cysteine up to the phenylalanine, the CDR3 has a length of 13 residues. Of the read, only the CDR3 DNA is kept; its 39 bases are in frame from base 1.